This section outlines one TCR beta chain sequence together with its context. The CDR3 is 13 residues long. V lost 0 bases to trimming and J lost 8 bases, with 8 bases between them. Germline V CDR1 and CDR2: LGHNT, FRNRAP. The data originate from a study of technical replicates of blood from a few donors. TCRdb keeps only in-frame clones here, not all; method: immunoSEQ multiplex PCR. The sample shows some 54,000 clones, 80% to 95% of them seen only once. The V call is TRBV12-5, the J call TRBJ2-1; no firm D call. What was sequenced was PBMCs. This TCR was recovered from a human donor in good health. Some clones in this sample may be carry-over from other donors' samples. CDR3 region: CASGLVPRDEQFF. The CDR3 bases are TGTGCTAGTGGTTTGGTACCCCGGGATGAGCAGTTCTTC. Filled out from reference TRBV12-5 and TRBJ2-1, the complete variable domain reads DARVTQTPRHKVTEMGQEVTMRCQPILGHNTVFWYRQTMMQGLELLAYFRNRAPLDDSGMPKDRFSAEMPDATLATLKIQPSEPRDSAVYFCASGLVPRDEQFFGPGTRLTVL.